This T cell receptor (beta chain) was sequenced for a study of beta chain features in type 1 diabetes. As for the study in general: When patients were set against healthy donors, age, gender and cell yields were similar.

CDR1 and CDR2 from the germline V gene are MGHRA and YSYEKL. J gave up 3 bases and V 4 bases, and 4 bases lay outside the gene matches. This CDR3 contains 16 residues. Reverse transcribing all isolated RNA meant expressed TCRB transcripts were sequenced. TCRdb keeps only in-frame clones here, not all; method: immunoSEQ multiplex PCR. The sample holds around 400,000 clones, roughly an eighth seen once. Only a few counts were recorded for this clone. Its antigen is as yet unknown. Every sorted population was more than 98% pure. Study observations and caveats: A greater similarity of naive, central memory and Treg TCRB repertoires was seen among patients than among healthy donors.

The rearrangement links TRBV4-1 to TRBJ2-1; 12 positions agree with TRBD2. The material sequenced was naive CD4+ T cells from blood. The clonotype was recovered from a man in his late teens or twenties in good health. The CDR3, as DNA: TGCGCCAGCAGCCGCCTACTAGCGGGGGGCTACAATGAGCAGTTCTTC. Amino acid sequence: CASSRLLAGGYNEQFF.